A selection of T cell receptor beta chains follows, all from one sample in a study of blood T cell repertoires in COVID-19. TCRdb's copy holds only in-frame clones and misses some; the assay was immunoSEQ multiplex PCR. The sample includes about 120,000 clones, 75% to 85% of them seen just once. The sample consisted of peripheral blood. The receptor set was obtained from a woman aged 80 or over with acute or convalescent COVID-19. The CDR3 runs from the conserved cysteine through the conserved F or W. Fields, in order: clone size, J gene, D gene, V gene, CDR3 DNA, CDR3 protein. D genes are given only for firm matches. A clone size is listed for some rows: how often the clone was seen (once, few, many), or a class if it is expanded.

NA TRBJ1-5 NA TRBV11-2 TGTGCCAGCAAACACGGGGATAGCAATCAGCCCCAGCATTTT CASKHGDSNQPQHF
NA TRBJ2-1 TRBD2 TRBV11-2 TGTGCCAGCAGCCTAGCGGGAGGGAACAATGAGCAGTTCTTC CASSLAGGNNEQFF
once TRBJ1-3 NA TRBV5-1 TGCGCCAGCAGCCTCCCCGGAAACACCATATATTTT CASSLPGNTIYF
NA TRBJ1-1 NA TRBV30 TGTGCCTGGAGAAGGGGGGGGAACACTGAAGCTTTCTTT CAWRRGGNTEAFF
NA TRBJ1-6 NA TRBV3-1/TRBV3-2 TGTGCCAGCAGCCAAGATCTTAGCGGATACTCACCCCTCCACTTT CASSQDLSGYSPLHF
once TRBJ2-1 NA TRBV3-1/TRBV3-2 TGTGCCAGCAGCCAAGATGGGGCATTGTTTAATAGTGGAGCCTACAATGAGCAGTTCTTC CASSQDGALFNSGAYNEQFF
NA TRBJ1-5 TRBD1 TRBV18 TGTGCCAGCTCCGGGGACAGGGCACAGCCCCAGCATTTT CASSGDRAQPQHF
NA TRBJ2-4 TRBD2 TRBV7-6 TGTGCCAGCAGCTGGGGGAGGGGCAAGAACATTCAGTACTTC CASSWGRGKNIQYF
NA TRBJ2-1 TRBD2 TRBV27 TGTGCCAGCAGTACCCGTACTAGCGGGAGTGTCAATGAGCAGTTCTTC CASSTRTSGSVNEQFF
NA TRBJ2-5 TRBD2 TRBV7-3 TGTGCCAGCAGCGCCTCGACTAGCGGGAGAGAGACCCAGTACTTC CASSASTSGRETQYF
NA TRBJ2-1 NA TRBV7-2 TGTGCCAGCAGCTTAGCGCCATTAGCGGAGCGGTTCTTC CASSLAPLAERFF
NA TRBJ1-2 NA TRBV2 TGTGCCAGCAGTGTTATTATCTATGGCTACACCTTC CASSVIIYGYTF
NA TRBJ2-1 NA TRBV2 TGTGCCAGCAGAACCGAGGTAGTTGGGAATGAGCAGTTCTTC CASRTEVVGNEQFF
NA TRBJ1-1 NA TRBV27 TGTGCCAGCAGTTTCGCGCAAAACACTGAAGCTTTCTTT CASSFAQNTEAFF
NA TRBJ1-1 TRBD1 TRBV29-1 TGCAGCGTCCTCAGTGACAGGGTAGGCGCTTTCTTT CSVLSDRVGAFF
NA TRBJ2-5 TRBD1 TRBV29-1 TGCAGCGTGTCGGACAGGGCCCAAGAGACCCAGTACTTC CSVSDRAQETQYF
NA TRBJ1-1 NA TRBV6-5 TGTGCCATAGGGGCTATGAACACTGAAGCTTTCTTT CAIGAMNTEAFF